This T cell receptor (beta chain) was identified in a study of cytomegalovirus exposure and HLA in healthy donors. The CDR3 has 15 amino acids. The germline CDR1 and CDR2 sequences are SEHNR and FQNEAQ (reference sequence). V lost 5 bases to trimming and J lost 9 bases; unmatched junction nucleotides: 9. Points on this clone: The antigen is not known.

A multiplex PCR was run with 60 Vbeta primers and 13 Jbeta primers. Produced via immunoSEQ multiplex PCR; TCRdb's table is partial and in-frame only. Of about 110,000 clones in the sample, approximately 80% were seen once. General observations from the study: The authors listed over 150 TCR beta chains as cytomegalovirus-associated.

The origin of this receptor is a man aged 60-69 years in good health and CMV-seronegative. Sequenced input: PBMCs. The V and J genes are TRBV7-9 and TRBJ1-6; the match to TRBD1 covers 8 bases. The CDR3 nucleotides read TGTGCCAGCAGCCCTATAGGACAGGGAGGTTCACCCCTCCACTTT. This translates into CASSPIGQGGSPLHF.